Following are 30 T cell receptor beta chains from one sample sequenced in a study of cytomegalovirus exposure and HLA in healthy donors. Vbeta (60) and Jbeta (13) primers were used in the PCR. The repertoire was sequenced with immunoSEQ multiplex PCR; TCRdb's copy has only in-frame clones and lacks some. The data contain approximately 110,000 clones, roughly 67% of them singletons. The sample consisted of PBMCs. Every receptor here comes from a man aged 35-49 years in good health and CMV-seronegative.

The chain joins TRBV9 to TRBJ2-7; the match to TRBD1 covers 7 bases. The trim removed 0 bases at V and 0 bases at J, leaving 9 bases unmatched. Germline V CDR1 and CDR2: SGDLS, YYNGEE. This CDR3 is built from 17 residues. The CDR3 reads CASSVGSGGQTSYEQYF. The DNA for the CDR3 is TGTGCCAGCAGCGTAGGGAGTGGGGGACAGACCTCCTACGAGCAGTACTTC.

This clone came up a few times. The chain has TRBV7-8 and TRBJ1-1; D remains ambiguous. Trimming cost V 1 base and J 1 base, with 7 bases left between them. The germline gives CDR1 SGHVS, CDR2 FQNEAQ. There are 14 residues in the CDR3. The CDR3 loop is CASSLGSTNTEAFF. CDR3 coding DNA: TGTGCCAGCAGCTTAGGAAGCACGAACACTGAAGCTTTCTTT.

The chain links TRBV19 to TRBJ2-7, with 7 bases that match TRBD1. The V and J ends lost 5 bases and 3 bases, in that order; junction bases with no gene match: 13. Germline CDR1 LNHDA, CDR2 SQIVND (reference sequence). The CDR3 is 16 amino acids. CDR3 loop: CASSAIRQGRDYEQYF. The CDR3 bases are TGTGCCAGTAGTGCCATACGACAGGGTCGGGACTACGAGCAGTACTTC.

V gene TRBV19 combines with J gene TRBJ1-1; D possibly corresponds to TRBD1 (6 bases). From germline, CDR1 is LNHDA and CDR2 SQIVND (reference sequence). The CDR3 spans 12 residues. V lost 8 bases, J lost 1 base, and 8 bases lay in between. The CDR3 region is CASLGQNTEAFF. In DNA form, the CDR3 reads TGTGCCAGTTTGGGACAGAACACTGAAGCTTTCTTT.

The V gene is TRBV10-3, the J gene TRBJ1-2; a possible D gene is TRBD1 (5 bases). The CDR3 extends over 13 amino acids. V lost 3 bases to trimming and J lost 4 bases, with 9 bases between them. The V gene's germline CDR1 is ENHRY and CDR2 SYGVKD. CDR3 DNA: TGTGCCATCAGTGACAGGGTGGCCTATGGCTACACCTTC. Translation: CAISDRVAYGYTF.

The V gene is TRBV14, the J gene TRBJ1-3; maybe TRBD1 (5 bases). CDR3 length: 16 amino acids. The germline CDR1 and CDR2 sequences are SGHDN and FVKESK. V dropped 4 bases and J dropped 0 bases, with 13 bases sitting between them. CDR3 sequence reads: CASSLLGPSSGNTIYF. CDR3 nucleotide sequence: TGTGCCAGCAGCCTTCTGGGGCCAAGCTCTGGAAACACCATATATTTT. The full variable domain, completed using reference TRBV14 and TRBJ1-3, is EAGVTQFPSHSVIEKGQTVTLRCDPISGHDNLYWYRRVMGKEIKFLLHFVKESKQDESGMPNNRFLAERTGGTYSTLKVQPAELEDSGVYFCASSLLGPSSGNTIYFGEGSWLTVV.

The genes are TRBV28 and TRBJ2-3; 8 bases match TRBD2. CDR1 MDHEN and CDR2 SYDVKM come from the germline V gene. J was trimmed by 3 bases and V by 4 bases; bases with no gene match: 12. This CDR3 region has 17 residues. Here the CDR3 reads CASSSEAGTGGTDTQYF. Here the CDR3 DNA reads TGTGCCAGCAGTTCGGAAGCCGGGACGGGAGGGACAGATACGCAGTATTTT.

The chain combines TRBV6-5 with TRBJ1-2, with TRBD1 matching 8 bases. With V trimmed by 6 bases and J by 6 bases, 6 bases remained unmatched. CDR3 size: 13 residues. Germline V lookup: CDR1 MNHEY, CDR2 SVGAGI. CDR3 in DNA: TGTGCCAGCAGGGGGCGACAGGGGAATGGCTACACCTTC. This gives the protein CASRGRQGNGYTF.

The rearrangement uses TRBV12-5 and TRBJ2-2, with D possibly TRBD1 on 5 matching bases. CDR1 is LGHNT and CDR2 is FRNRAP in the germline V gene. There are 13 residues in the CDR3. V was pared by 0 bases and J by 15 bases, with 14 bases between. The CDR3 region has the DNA TGTGCTAGTGGTTTGGTAGCTCCACGCAGGGTGTTTTTT. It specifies CASGLVAPRRVFF.

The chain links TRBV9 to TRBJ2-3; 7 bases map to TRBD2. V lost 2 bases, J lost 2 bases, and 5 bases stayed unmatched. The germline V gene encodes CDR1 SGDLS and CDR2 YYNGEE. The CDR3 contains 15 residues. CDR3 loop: CASSVSAGLTDTQYF. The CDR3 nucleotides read TGTGCCAGCAGCGTTTCAGCGGGGCTCACAGATACGCAGTATTTT.

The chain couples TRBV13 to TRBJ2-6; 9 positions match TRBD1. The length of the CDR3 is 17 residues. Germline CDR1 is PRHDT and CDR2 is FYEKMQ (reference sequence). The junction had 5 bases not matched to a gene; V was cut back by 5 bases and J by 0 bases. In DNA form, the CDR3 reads TGTGCCAGCAGCGGGGGACAGGGAGGCTCTGGGGCCAACGTCCTGACTTTC. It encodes CASSGGQGGSGANVLTF. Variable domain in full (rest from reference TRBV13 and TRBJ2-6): AAGVIQSPRHLIKEKRETATLKCYPIPRHDTVYWYQQGPGQDPQFLISFYEKMQSDKGSIPDRFSAQQFSDYHSELNMSSLELGDSALYFCASSGGQGGSGANVLTFGAGSRLTVL.

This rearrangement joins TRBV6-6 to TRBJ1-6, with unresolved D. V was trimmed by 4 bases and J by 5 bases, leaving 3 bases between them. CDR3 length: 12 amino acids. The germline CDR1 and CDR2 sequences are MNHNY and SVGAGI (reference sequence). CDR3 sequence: CASSSNNSPLHF. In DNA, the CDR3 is TGTGCCAGCAGTTCTAATAATTCACCCCTCCACTTT.

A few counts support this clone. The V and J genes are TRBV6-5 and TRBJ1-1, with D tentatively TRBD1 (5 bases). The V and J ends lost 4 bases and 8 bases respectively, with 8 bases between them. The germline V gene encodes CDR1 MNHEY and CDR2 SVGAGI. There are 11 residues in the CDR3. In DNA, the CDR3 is TGTGCCAGCAGTTTAAGACAGGAAGCTTTCTTT. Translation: CASSLRQEAFF.

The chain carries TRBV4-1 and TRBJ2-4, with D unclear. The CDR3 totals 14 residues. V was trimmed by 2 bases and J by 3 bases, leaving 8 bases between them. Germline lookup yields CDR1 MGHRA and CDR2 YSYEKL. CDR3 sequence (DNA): TGCGCCAGCAGCCAACTAGAGGACAAAAACATTCAGTACTTC. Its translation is CASSQLEDKNIQYF.

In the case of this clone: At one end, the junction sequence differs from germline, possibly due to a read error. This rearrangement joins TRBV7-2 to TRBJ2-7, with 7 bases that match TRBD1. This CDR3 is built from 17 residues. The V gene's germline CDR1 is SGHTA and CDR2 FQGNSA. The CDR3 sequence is CASSLGSGRNRGHEQYF. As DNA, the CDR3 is TGTGCCAGCAGTTTAGGTTCGGGTCGGAACAGGGGCCACGAGCAGTACTTC.

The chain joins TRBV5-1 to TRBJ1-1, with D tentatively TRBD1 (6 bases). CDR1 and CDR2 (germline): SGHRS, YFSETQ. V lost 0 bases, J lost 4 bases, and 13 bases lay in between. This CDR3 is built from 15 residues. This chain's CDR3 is CASSLGIRGFTEAFF. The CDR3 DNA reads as TGCGCCAGCAGCTTGGGTATCAGGGGTTTCACTGAAGCTTTCTTT. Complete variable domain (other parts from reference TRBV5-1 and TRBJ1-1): KAGVTQTPRYLIKTRGQQVTLSCSPISGHRSVSWYQQTPGQGLQFLFEYFSETQRNKGNFPGRFSGRQFSNSRSEMNVSTLELGDSALYLCASSLGIRGFTEAFFGQGTRLTVV.

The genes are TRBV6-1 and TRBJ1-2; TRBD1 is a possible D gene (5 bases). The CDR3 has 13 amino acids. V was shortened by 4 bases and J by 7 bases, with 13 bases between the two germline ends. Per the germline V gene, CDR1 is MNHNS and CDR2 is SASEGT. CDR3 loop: CASSGRAGGGYTF. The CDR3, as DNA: TGTGCCAGCAGTGGCCGGGCCGGGGGTGGCTACACCTTC.

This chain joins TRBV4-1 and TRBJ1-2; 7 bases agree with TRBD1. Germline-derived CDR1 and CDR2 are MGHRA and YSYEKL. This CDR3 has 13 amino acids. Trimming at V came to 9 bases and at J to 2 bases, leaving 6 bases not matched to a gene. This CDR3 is CASTGAGNYGYTF. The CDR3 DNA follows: TGCGCCAGTACAGGGGCCGGGAACTATGGCTACACCTTC.

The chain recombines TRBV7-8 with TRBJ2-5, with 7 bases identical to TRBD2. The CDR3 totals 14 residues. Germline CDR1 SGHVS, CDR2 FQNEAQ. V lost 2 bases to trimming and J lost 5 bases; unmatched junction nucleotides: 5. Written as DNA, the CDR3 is TGTGCCAGCAGCTTAACCACAGCGGGGGAGACCCAGTACTTC. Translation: CASSLTTAGETQYF.

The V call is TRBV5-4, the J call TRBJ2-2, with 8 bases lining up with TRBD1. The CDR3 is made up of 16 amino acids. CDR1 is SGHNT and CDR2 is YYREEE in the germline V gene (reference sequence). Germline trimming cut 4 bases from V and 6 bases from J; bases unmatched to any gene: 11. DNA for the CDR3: TGTGCCAGCAGCGCGGACAGGGCCAGCAGGGCCGGGGAGCTGTTTTTT. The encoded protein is CASSADRASRAGELFF. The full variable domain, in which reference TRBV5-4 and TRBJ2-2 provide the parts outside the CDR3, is ETGVTQSPTHLIKTRGQQVTLRCSSQSGHNTVSWYQQALGQGPQFIFQYYREEENGRGNFPPRFSGLQFPNYSSELNVNALELDDSALYLCASSADRASRAGELFFGEGSRLTVL.

CDR3 loop: CASSQKLRQGDYGYTF. The CDR3 bases are TGTGCCAGCAGCCAGAAACTTCGACAGGGCGACTATGGCTACACCTTC. This chain links TRBV5-6 with TRBJ1-2, with TRBD1 matching over 7 bases. CDR1 SGHDT and CDR2 YYEEEE come from the germline V gene. With 4 bases clipped from V and 3 bases from J, the junction kept 12 bases outside the gene matches. There are 16 residues in the CDR3.

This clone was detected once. CDR3 loop: CASSQLGSTNEKLFF. Here the CDR3 DNA reads TGTGCCAGCAGCCAGCTAGGATCAACTAATGAAAAACTGTTTTTT. The gene calls are TRBV9 and TRBJ1-4, with D unclear. From germline, CDR1 is SGDLS and CDR2 YYNGEE. The CDR3 is 15 amino acids. V lost 4 bases to trimming and J lost 0 bases, with 10 bases between them.

CDR3 region: CASSVRGGGINEQFF. CDR3 in DNA: TGTGCCAGCAGCGTACGCGGGGGGGGTATCAATGAGCAGTTCTTC. The chain uses TRBV13 and TRBJ2-1, with 9 bases lining up with TRBD2. The germline gives CDR1 PRHDT, CDR2 FYEKMQ (reference sequence). The CDR3 sequence is 15 residues long. V lost 5 bases to trimming and J lost 6 bases; unmatched junction nucleotides: 8.

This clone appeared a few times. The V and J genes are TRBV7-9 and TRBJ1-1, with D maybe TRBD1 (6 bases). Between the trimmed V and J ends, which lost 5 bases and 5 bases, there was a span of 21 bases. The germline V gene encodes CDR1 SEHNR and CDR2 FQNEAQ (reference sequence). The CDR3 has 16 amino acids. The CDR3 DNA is TGTGCCAGCAGCCAAATTATAGGACAGTTCCCTACTGAAGCTTTCTTT. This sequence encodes CASSQIIGQFPTEAFF.

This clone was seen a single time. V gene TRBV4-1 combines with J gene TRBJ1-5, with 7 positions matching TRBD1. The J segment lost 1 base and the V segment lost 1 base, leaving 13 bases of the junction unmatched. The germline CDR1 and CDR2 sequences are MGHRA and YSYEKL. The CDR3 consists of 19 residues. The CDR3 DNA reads TGCGCCAGCAGCCAAGGGAGGGGGCAGGGACGATACAGCAATCAGCCCCAGCATTTT. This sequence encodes CASSQGRGQGRYSNQPQHF.

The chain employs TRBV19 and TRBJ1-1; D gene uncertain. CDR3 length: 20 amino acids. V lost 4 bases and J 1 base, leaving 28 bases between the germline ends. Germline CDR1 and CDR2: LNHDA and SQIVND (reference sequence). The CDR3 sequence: CASSNQIPAGGIGENTEAFF. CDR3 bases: TGTGCCAGTAGTAACCAGATCCCCGCGGGCGGGATTGGGGAGAACACTGAAGCTTTCTTT.

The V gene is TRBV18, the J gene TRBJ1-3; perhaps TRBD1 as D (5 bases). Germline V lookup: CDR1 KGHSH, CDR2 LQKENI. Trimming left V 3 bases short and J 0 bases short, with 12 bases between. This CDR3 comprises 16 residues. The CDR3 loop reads CASSPRQGPSGNTIYF. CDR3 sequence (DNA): TGTGCCAGCTCACCGAGGCAGGGCCCCTCTGGAAACACCATATATTTT. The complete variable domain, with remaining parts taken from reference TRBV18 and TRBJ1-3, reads NAGVMQNPRHLVRRRGQEARLRCSPMKGHSHVYWYRQLPEEGLKFMVYLQKENIIDESGMPKERFSAEFPKEGPSILRIQQVVRGDSAAYFCASSPRQGPSGNTIYFGEGSWLTVV.

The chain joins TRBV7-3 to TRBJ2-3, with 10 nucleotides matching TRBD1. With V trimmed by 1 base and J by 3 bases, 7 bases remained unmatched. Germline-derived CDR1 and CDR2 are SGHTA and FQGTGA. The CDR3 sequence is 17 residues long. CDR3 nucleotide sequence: TGTGCCAGCAGCTTAAGGGGGGACAGGGGTAGGACAGATACGCAGTATTTT. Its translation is CASSLRGDRGRTDTQYF.

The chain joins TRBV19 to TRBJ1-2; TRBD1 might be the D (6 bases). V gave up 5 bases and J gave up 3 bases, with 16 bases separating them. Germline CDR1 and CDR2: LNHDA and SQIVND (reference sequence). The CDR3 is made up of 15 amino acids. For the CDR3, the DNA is TGTGCCAGTAGTCTCTCTGACAGGACCGACTATGGCTACACCTTC. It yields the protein CASSLSDRTDYGYTF. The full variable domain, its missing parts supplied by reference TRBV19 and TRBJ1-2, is DGGITQSPKYLFRKEGQNVTLSCEQNLNHDAMYWYRQDPGQGLRLIYYSQIVNDFQKGDIAEGYSVSREKKESFPLTVTSAQKNPTAFYLCASSLSDRTDYGYTFGSGTRLTVV.

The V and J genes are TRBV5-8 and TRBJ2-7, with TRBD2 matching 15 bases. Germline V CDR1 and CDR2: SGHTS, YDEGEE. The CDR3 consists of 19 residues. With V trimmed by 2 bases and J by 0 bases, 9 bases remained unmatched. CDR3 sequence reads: CASSFLRTSGGASSYEQYF. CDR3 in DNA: TGTGCCAGCAGCTTCCTAAGGACTAGCGGGGGGGCTAGCTCCTACGAGCAGTACTTC. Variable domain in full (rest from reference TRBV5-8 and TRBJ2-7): EAGVTQSPTHLIKTRGQQATLRCSPISGHTSVYWYQQALGLGLQFLLWYDEGEERNRGNFPPRFSGRQFPNYSSELNVNALELEDSALYLCASSFLRTSGGASSYEQYFGPGTRLTVT.